The 11 T cell receptor beta chains given below trace back to one sample, sequenced in a study of technical replicates of blood from four donors. Profiling relied on immunoSEQ multiplex PCR, and the TCRdb table lists in-frame clones only, not all of them. Counted here are 12,000 or so clones, roughly 80% occurring once; the ten biggest clones make up about 14%. Sequenced sample: PBMCs. The receptors were gathered from a human donor in good health.

The chain joins TRBV7-2 to TRBJ1-5, with TRBD1 as a possible D gene (6 bases). Germline V lookup: CDR1 SGHTA, CDR2 FQGNSA. The CDR3 runs to 16 residues. V dropped 5 bases and J dropped 5 bases, with 19 bases sitting between them. The CDR3, as DNA: TGTGCCAGCAGCGCCGGGACATCCTTAGGCGATCAGCCCCAGCATTTT. Protein sequence: CASSAGTSLGDQPQHF.

This sequence joins TRBV14 and TRBJ1-2; the D gene is possibly TRBD1 (5 bases). Germline assignment: CDR1 SGHDN and CDR2 FVKESK. V lost 4 bases to trimming and J lost 7 bases, with 13 bases between them. The CDR3 sequence is 13 residues long. The CDR3: CASSLTVDSGYTF. CDR3 in DNA: TGTGCCAGCAGCCTGACAGTTGATTCTGGCTACACCTTC.

This chain's CDR3 is CASIQERERTDTQYF. The CDR3, as DNA: TGCGCCAGCATTCAAGAGCGGGAGAGAACAGATACGCAGTATTTT. The chain links TRBV10-2 to TRBJ2-3, with 8 bases lining up with TRBD2. Germline CDR1 WSHSY, CDR2 SAAADI. This CDR3 is 15 amino acids long. Trimming removed 7 bases from V and 3 bases from J; junction bases left unmatched: 9.

There are a few counts of this clone. The chain links TRBV7-9 to TRBJ1-1, with D possibly being TRBD1 (5 bases). Germline CDR1 is SEHNR and CDR2 is FQNEAQ (reference sequence). CDR3 length equals 14 residues. The V and J ends lost 2 bases and 2 bases respectively, with 9 bases between them. CDR3 DNA: TGTGCCAGCAGCTTAATGGGACTAAACACTGAAGCTTTCTTT. Translation gives CASSLMGLNTEAFF.

This chain joins TRBV5-1 and TRBJ1-4; weak D call: TRBD1 (6 bases). V dropped 0 bases and J dropped 4 bases, with 10 bases sitting between them. The V gene's germline CDR1 is SGHRS and CDR2 YFSETQ. CDR3 size: 15 residues. The CDR3 DNA sequence: TGCGCCAGCAGCTTGGGGGGGGGCTTTAATGAAAAACTGTTTTTT. This sequence encodes CASSLGGGFNEKLFF.

This clone was counted only a few times. The chain couples TRBV5-8 to TRBJ1-4; 12 nucleotides match TRBD1. Germline V gene data show CDR1 as SGHTS and CDR2 as YDEGEE. The CDR3 has 15 residues. J lost 8 bases, V lost 0 bases, and 2 bases had no gene match. Here the CDR3 reads CASSLGDRGHEKLFF. CDR3 in DNA: TGTGCCAGCAGCTTGGGGGACAGGGGGCACGAAAAACTGTTTTTT. The full variable domain, completed using reference TRBV5-8 and TRBJ1-4, is EAGVTQSPTHLIKTRGQQATLRCSPISGHTSVYWYQQALGLGLQFLLWYDEGEERNRGNFPPRFSGRQFPNYSSELNVNALELEDSALYLCASSLGDRGHEKLFFGSGTQLSVL.

The chain uses TRBV4-2 and TRBJ1-1; TRBD1 matches 8 bases. Looked up from germline, CDR1 is LGHNA and CDR2 is YNFKEQ. Trimming cost V 1 base and J 5 bases; bases outside gene matches: 18. This CDR3 has 19 amino acids. As DNA, the CDR3 is TGTGCCAGCAGCCAAGGATGGGCTCGCAGGGGGCCCGAAAGAACTGAAGCTTTCTTT. Translating gives CASSQGWARRGPERTEAFF.

The chain joins TRBV7-9 to TRBJ2-1, with 8 bases identical to TRBD2. Trimming at V came to 0 bases and at J to 5 bases, leaving 9 bases not matched to a gene. CDR1 is SEHNR, CDR2 FQNEAQ, per germline (reference sequence). The CDR3 covers 17 residues. The CDR3 DNA follows: TGTGCCAGCAGCTTAGCCCCGGCGGGAGGATTTCACAATGAGCAGTTCTTC. Translating gives CASSLAPAGGFHNEQFF.

J is TRBJ1-2 and V is TRBV25-1, with 12 bases matching TRBD1. CDR3 length: 18 residues. CDR1 MGHDK and CDR2 SYGVNS come from the germline V gene. V lost 4 bases, J lost 4 bases, and 13 bases stayed unmatched. This CDR3 reads CASSAPGTGGSVVYGYTF. CDR3 sequence (DNA): TGTGCCAGCAGTGCCCCCGGGACAGGGGGCTCGGTTGTCTATGGCTACACCTTC.

The gene calls are TRBV7-8 and TRBJ1-5; 7 bases map to TRBD1. The CDR3 extends over 16 amino acids. Germline assignment: CDR1 SGHVS and CDR2 FQNEAQ. Germline trimming cut 2 bases from V and 3 bases from J; bases unmatched to any gene: 7. CDR3 loop: CASSLTGVVINQPQHF. The DNA for the CDR3 is TGTGCCAGCAGCTTAACAGGGGTTGTCATCAATCAGCCCCAGCATTTT.

The chain couples TRBV2 to TRBJ1-1, with 9 bases matching TRBD1. The CDR3 contains 14 residues. Unmatched junction bases numbered 6, after V lost 5 bases and J lost 5 bases. Germline lookup yields CDR1 SNHLY and CDR2 FYNNEI. CDR3 sequence reads: CASSPTGGATEAFF. DNA for the CDR3: TGTGCCAGCAGTCCTACAGGGGGCGCGACTGAAGCTTTCTTT. Full variable domain (rest looked up from reference TRBV2 and TRBJ1-1): EPEVTQTPSHQVTQMGQEVILRCVPISNHLYFYWYRQILGQKVEFLVSFYNNEISEKSEIFDDQFSVERPDGSNFTLKIRSTKLEDSAMYFCASSPTGGATEAFFGQGTRLTVV.